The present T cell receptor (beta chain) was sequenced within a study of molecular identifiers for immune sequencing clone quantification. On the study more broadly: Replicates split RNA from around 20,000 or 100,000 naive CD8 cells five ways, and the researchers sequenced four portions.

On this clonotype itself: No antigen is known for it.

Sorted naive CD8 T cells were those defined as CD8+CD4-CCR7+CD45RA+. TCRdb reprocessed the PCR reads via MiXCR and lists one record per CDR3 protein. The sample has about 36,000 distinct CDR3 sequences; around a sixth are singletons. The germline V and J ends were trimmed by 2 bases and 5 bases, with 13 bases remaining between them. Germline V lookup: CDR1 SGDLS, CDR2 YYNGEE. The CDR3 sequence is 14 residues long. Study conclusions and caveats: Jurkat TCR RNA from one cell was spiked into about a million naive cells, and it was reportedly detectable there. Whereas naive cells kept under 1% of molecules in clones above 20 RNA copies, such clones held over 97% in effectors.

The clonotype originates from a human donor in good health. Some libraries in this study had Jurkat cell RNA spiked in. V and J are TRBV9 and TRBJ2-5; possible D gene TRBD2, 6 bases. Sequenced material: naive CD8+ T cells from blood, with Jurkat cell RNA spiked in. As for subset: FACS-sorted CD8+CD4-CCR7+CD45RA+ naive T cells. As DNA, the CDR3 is TGTGCCAGCAGCGTCATTGGGGGGAGTGAGACCCAGTACTTC. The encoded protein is CASSVIGGSETQYF.